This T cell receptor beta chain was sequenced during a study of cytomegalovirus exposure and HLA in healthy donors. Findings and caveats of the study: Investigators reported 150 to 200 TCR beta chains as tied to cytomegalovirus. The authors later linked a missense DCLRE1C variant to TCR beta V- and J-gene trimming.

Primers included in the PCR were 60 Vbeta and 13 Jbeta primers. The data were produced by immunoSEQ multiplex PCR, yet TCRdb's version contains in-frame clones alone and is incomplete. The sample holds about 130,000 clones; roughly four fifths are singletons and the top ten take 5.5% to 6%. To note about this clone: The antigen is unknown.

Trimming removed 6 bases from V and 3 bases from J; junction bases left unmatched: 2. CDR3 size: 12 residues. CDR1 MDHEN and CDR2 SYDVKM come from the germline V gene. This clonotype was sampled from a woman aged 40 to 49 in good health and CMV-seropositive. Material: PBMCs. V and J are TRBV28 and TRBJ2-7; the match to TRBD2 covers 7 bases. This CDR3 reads CASRLANYEQYF. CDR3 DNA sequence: TGTGCCAGCAGACTAGCGAACTACGAGCAGTACTTC.